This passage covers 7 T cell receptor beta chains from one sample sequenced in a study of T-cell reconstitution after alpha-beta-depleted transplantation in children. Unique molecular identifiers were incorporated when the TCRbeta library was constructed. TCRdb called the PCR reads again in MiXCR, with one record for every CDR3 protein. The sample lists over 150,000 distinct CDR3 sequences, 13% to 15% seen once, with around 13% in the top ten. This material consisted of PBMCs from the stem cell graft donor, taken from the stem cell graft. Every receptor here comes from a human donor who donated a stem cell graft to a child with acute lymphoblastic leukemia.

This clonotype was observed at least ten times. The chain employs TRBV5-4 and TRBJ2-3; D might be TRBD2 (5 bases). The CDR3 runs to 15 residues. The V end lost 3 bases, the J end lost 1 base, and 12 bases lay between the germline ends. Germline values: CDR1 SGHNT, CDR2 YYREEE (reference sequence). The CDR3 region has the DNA TGTGCCAGCAGCTCAAGCAGCGGCCGCACAGATACGCAGTATTTT. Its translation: CASSSSSGRTDTQYF.

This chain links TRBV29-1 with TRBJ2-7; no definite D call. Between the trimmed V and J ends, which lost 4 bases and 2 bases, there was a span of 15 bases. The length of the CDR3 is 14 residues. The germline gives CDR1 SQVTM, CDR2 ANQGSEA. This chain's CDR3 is CSVVRFSPPYEQYF. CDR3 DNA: TGCAGCGTTGTCCGGTTCTCCCCCCCCTACGAGCAGTACTTC.

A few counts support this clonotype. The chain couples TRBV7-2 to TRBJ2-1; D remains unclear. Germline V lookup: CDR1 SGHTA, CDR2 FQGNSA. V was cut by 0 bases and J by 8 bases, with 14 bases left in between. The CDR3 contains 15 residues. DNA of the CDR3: TGTGCCAGCAGCTTAGCGCTGGGAAGGTCCGATGAGCAGTTCTTC. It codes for CASSLALGRSDEQFF.

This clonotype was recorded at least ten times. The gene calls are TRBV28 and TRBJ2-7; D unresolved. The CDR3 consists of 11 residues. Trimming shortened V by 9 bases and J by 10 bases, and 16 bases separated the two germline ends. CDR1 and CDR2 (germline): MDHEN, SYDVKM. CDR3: CASYRAPEQYF. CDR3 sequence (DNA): TGTGCCAGTTATCGGGCCCCCGAACAGTACTTC.

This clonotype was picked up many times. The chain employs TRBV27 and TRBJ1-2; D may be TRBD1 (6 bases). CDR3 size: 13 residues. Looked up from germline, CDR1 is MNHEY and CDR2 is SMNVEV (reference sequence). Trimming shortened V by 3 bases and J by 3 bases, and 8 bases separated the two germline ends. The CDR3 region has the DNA TGTGCCAGCAGTTTCCAGGGGTACTATGGCTACACCTTC. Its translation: CASSFQGYYGYTF.

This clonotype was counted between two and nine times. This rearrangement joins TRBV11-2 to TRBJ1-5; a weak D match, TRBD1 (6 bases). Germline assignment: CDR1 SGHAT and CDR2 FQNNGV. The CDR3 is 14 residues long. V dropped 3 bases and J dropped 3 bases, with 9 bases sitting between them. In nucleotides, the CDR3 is TGTGCCAGCAGCTTGACAGGTTTCAATCAGCCCCAGCATTTT. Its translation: CASSLTGFNQPQHF.

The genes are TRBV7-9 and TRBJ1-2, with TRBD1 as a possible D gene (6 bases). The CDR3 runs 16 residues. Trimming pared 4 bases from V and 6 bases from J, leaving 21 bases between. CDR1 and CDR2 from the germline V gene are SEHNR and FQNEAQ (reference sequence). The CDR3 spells CASSSYTGIGYDGYTF. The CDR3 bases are TGTGCCAGCAGCTCATACACAGGGATTGGGTATGATGGCTACACCTTC.